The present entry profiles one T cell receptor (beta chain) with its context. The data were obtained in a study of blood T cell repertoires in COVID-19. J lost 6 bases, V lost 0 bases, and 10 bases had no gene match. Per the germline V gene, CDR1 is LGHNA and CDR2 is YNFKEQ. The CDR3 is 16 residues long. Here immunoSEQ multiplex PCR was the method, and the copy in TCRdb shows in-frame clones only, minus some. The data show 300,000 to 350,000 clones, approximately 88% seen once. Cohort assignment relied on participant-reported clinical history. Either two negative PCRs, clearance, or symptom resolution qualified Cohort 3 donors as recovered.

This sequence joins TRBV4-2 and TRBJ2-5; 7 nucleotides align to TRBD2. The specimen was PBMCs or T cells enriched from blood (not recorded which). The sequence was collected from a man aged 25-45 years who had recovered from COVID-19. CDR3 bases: TGTGCCAGCAGCCAAGATTACACAGCGGGGAGAAAGACCCAGTACTTC. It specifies CASSQDYTAGRKTQYF.